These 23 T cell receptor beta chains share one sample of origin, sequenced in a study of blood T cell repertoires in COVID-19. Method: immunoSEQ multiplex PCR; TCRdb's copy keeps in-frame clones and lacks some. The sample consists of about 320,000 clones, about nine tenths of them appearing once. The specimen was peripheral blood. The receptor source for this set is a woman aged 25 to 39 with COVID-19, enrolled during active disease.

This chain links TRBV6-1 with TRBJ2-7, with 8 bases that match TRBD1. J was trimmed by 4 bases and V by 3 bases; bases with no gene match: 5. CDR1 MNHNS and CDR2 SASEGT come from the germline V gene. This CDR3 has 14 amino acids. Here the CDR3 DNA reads TGTGCCAGCAGTGACAGGGGGCTGTATTACGAGCAGTACTTC. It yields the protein CASSDRGLYYEQYF.

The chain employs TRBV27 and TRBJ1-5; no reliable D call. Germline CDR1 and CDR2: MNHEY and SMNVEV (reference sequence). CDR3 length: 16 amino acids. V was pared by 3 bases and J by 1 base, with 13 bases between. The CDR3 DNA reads TGTGCCAGCAGTTTGAAGGTCCCGGGGAGCAATCAGCCCCAGCATTTT. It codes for CASSLKVPGSNQPQHF.

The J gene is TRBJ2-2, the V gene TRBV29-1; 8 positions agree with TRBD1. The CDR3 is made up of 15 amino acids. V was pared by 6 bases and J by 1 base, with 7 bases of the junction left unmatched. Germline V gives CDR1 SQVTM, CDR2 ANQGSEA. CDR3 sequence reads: CSVASGTGNTGELFF. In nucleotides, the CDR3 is TGCAGCGTCGCATCCGGGACAGGGAACACCGGGGAGCTGTTTTTT.

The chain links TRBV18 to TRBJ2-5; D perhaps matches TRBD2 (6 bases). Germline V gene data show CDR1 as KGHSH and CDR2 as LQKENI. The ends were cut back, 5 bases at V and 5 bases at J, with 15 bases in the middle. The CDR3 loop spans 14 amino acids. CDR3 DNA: TGTGCCAGCTCAGCAGGTAGCGGCGGGGAGACCCAGTACTTC. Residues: CASSAGSGGETQYF.

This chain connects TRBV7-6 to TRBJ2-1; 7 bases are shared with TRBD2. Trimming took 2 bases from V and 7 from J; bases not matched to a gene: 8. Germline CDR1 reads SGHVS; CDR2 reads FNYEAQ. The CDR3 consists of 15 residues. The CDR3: CASSLLTSSGNEQFF. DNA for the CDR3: TGTGCCAGCAGCTTACTGACTAGCTCGGGTAATGAGCAGTTCTTC. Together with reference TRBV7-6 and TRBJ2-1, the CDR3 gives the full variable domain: GAGVSQSPRYKVTKRGQDVALRCDPISGHVSLYWYRQALGQGPEFLTYFNYEAQQDKSGLPNDRFSAERPEGSISTLTIQRTEQRDSAMYRCASSLLTSSGNEQFFGPGTRLTVL.

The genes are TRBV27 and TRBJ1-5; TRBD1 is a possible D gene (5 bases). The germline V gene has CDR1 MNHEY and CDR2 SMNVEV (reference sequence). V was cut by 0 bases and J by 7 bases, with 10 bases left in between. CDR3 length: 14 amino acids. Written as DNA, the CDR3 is TGTGCCAGCAGTTTATCAGGGGATGGACAGCCCCAGCATTTT. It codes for CASSLSGDGQPQHF.

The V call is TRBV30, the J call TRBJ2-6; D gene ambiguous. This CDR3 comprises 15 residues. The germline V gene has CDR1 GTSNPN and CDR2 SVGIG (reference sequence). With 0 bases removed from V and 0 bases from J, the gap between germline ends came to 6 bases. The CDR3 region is CAWSVYISGANVLTF. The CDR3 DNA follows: TGTGCCTGGAGTGTTTATATCTCTGGGGCCAACGTCCTGACTTTC.

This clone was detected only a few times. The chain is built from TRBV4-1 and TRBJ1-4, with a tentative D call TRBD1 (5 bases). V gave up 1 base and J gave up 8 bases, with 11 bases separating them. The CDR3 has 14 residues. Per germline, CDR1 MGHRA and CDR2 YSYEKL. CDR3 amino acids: CASSQGRRGEKLFF. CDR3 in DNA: TGCGCCAGCAGCCAAGGACGGCGGGGCGAAAAACTGTTTTTT.

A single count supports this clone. The CDR3 spells CSVDLGDPRDGYTF. The CDR3 DNA sequence: TGCAGCGTTGATCTAGGAGACCCCCGGGATGGCTACACCTTC. The chain uses TRBV29-1 and TRBJ1-2; no definite D call. CDR1 and CDR2 (germline): SQVTM, ANQGSEA. Trimming stripped 3 bases from V and 6 bases from J, with 17 bases between. There are 14 residues in the CDR3. Based on the CDR3 plus reference TRBV29-1 and TRBJ1-2, the full variable domain is SAVISQKPSRDICQRGTSLTIQCQVDSQVTMMFWYRQQPGQSLTLIATANQGSEATYESGFVIDKFPISRPNLTFSTLTVSNMSPEDSSIYLCSVDLGDPRDGYTFGSGTRLTVV.

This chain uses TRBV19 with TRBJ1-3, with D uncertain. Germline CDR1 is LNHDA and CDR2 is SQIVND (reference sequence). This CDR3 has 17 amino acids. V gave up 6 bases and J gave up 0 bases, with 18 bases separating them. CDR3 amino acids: CASSQWARPLSGNTIYF. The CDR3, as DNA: TGTGCCAGTAGCCAGTGGGCAAGACCTCTCTCTGGAAACACCATATATTTT.

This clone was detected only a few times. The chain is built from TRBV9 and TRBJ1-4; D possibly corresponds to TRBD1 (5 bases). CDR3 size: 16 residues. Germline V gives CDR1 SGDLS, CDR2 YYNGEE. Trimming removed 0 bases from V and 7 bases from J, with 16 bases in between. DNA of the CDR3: TGTGCCAGCAGCGTAGCTATTGGGGCGGGGAGTGAAAAACTGTTTTTT. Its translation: CASSVAIGAGSEKLFF. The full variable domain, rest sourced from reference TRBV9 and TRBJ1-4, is DSGVTQTPKHLITATGQRVTLRCSPRSGDLSVYWYQQSLDQGLQFLIQYYNGEERAKGNILERFSAQQFPDLHSELNLSSLELGDSALYFCASSVAIGAGSEKLFFGSGTQLSVL.

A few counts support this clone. The chain's CDR3 is CASSKDRVGDTQYF. The CDR3 coding sequence is TGTGCCAGCAGCAAAGACAGGGTTGGAGATACGCAGTATTTT. The chain is built from TRBV7-9 and TRBJ2-3; 7 nucleotides agree with TRBD1. Germline CDR1 is SEHNR and CDR2 is FQNEAQ (reference sequence). This CDR3 comprises 14 residues. V was pared by 5 bases and J by 5 bases, with 7 bases of the junction left unmatched.

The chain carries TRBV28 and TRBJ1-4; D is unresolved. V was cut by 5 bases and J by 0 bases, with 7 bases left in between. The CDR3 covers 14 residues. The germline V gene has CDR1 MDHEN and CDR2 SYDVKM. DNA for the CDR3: TGTGCCAGCAGTCGTTCTGCAACTAATGAAAAACTGTTTTTT. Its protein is CASSRSATNEKLFF.

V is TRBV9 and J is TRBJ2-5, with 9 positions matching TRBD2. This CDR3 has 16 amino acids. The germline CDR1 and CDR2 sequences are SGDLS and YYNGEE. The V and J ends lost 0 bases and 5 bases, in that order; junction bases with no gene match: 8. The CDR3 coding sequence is TGTGCCAGCAGCGTAGGGGCTAGCGGGGTGGGGGAGACCCAGTACTTC. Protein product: CASSVGASGVGETQYF.

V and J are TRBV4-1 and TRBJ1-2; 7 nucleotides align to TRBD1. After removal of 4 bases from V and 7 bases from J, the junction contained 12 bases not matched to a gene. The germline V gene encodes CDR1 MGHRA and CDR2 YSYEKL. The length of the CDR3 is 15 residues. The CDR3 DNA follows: TGCGCCAGCAGCCGTCAACAGGGGCAAGGAAGTGGCTACACCTTC. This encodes CASSRQQGQGSGYTF.

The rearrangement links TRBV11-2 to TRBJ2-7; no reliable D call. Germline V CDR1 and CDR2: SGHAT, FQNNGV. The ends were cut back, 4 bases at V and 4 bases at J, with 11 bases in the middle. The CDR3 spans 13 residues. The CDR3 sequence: CASSYFVLYEQYF. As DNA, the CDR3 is TGTGCCAGCAGCTACTTTGTTCTTTACGAGCAGTACTTC.

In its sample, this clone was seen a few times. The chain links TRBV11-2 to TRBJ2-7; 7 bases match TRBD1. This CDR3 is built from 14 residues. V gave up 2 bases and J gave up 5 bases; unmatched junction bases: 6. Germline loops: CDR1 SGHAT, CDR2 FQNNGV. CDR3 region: CASSLLATGHEQYF. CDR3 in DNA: TGTGCCAGCAGCTTATTAGCGACAGGGCACGAGCAGTACTTC.

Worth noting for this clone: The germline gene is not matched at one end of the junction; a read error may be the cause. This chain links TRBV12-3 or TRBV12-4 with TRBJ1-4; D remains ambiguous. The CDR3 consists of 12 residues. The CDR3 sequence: CASSRREGRYAF. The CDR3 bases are TGTGCCAGCAGTCGAAGGGAGGGTCGGTATGCTTTT.

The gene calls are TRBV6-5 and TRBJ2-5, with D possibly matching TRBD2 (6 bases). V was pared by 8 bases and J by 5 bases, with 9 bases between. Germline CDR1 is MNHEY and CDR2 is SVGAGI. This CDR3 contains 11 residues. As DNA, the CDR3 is TGTGCCAGCCTCGGAGGGGAGACCCAGTACTTC. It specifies CASLGGETQYF.

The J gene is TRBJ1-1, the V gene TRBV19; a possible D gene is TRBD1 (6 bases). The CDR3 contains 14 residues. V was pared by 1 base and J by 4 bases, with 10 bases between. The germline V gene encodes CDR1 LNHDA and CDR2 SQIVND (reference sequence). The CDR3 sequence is CASSIGTGITEAFF. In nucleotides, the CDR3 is TGTGCCAGTAGTATAGGCACAGGGATCACTGAAGCTTTCTTT.

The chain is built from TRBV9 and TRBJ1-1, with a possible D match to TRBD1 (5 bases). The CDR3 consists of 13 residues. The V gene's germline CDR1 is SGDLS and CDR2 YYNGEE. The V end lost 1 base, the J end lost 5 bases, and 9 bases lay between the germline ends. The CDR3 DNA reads TGTGCCAGCAGCGTATTGGACACGACTGAAGCTTTCTTT. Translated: CASSVLDTTEAFF.

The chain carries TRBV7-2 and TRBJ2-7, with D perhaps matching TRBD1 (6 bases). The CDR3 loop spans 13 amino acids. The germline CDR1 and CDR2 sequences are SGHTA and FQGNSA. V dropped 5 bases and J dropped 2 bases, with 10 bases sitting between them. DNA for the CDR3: TGTGCCAGCAGCCCGACAGGAACCTACGAGCAGTACTTC. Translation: CASSPTGTYEQYF.

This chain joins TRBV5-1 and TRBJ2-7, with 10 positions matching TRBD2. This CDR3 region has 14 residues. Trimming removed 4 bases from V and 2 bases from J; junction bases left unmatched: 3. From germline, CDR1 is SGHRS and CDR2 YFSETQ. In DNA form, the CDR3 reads TGCGCCAGCAGCACTCTAGCGGGGGCCTACGAGCAGTACTTC. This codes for CASSTLAGAYEQYF.